The sample holds a few counts of the clone carrying this T cell receptor beta chain. The V gene end was trimmed by 2 bases and the J gene end by 5 bases; junction bases not matched to a gene: 18. Germline assignment: CDR1 SGHRS and CDR2 YFSETQ. The CDR3 has 18 residues. This specimen comes from a study of shared T cell receptors in the human thymus. Sequencing was performed with immunoSEQ multiplex PCR; in TCRdb, only in-frame clones are kept and a portion is missing. The repertoire holds roughly 660,000 clones, with around 87% as singletons. These records were also assigned to another study, of human thymus T cells. That source notes: Resections that were taken during corrective heart surgery supplied the thymus tissue.

The rearrangement joins TRBV5-1 to TRBJ2-7; 8 bases agree with TRBD2. This clonotype originated in a boy under three years old with a congenital heart defect. Sequenced input: thymocytes. The CDR3 here is CASSFTGVAGKKSDEQYF. The CDR3 nucleotides are TGCGCCAGCAGCTTCACCGGTGTAGCGGGAAAGAAAAGCGACGAGCAGTACTTC. The variable domain in full, with the rest retrieved from reference TRBV5-1 and TRBJ2-7, is KAGVTQTPRYLIKTRGQQVTLSCSPISGHRSVSWYQQTPGQGLQFLFEYFSETQRNKGNFPGRFSGRQFSNSRSEMNVSTLELGDSALYLCASSFTGVAGKKSDEQYFGPGTRLTVT.